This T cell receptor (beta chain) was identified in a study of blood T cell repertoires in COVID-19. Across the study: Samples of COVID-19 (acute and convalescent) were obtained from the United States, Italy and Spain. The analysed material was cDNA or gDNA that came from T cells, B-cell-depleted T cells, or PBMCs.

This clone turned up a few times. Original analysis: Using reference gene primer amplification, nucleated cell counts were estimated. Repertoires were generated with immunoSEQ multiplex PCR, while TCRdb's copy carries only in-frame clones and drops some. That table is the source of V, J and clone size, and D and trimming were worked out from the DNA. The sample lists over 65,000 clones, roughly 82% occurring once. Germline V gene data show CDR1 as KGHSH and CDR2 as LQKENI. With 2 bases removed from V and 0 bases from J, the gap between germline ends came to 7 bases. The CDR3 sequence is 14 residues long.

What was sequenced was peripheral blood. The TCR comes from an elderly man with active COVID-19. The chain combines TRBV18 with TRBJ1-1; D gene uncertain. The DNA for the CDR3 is TGTGCCAGCTCACCAGACAATATGAACACTGAAGCTTTCTTT. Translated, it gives CASSPDNMNTEAFF.